These T cell receptor beta chains were read from a single sample in a study of cytomegalovirus exposure and HLA in healthy donors. The method was immunoSEQ multiplex PCR; TCRdb's version includes in-frame clones alone and lacks a portion of them. The table lists fewer than 200,000 clones, roughly 82% of them singletons. The sample consisted of PBMCs. The source of these receptors is a girl aged 2-10 years in good health and CMV-seropositive. Each CDR3 is given with its conserved first and last residue. D genes are given only for firm matches. Some rows mark clone size as missing; the rest say once, few, many or name a class of expanded clone.

D gene: TRBD1
V gene: TRBV19
clone size: .
J gene: TRBJ2-2
CDR3 protein: CASSSQGALAGELFF
CDR3 DNA: TGTGCCAGTAGTTCACAGGGGGCGCTGGCCGGGGAGCTGTTTTTT

D gene: TRBD2
V gene: TRBV30
clone size: .
J gene: TRBJ2-3
CDR3 protein: CAWMGSAGGRDTQYF
CDR3 DNA: TGTGCCTGGATGGGTTCTGCGGGAGGGCGGGATACGCAGTATTTT

D gene: .
V gene: TRBV6-1
clone size: .
J gene: TRBJ2-1
CDR3 protein: CASLNLVRAADEQFF
CDR3 DNA: TGTGCCAGCTTGAATCTCGTGAGGGCGGCCGATGAGCAGTTCTTC

D gene: TRBD1
V gene: TRBV5-1
clone size: few
J gene: TRBJ1-1
CDR3 protein: CASSLAGTGLSMNTEAFF
CDR3 DNA: TGCGCCAGCAGCTTGGCCGGGACAGGGCTTTCAATGAACACTGAAGCTTTCTTT

D gene: .
V gene: TRBV4-1
clone size: .
J gene: TRBJ2-2
CDR3 protein: CASSQDPGRVTGELFF
CDR3 DNA: TGCGCCAGCAGCCAAGATCCGGGAAGGGTCACCGGGGAGCTGTTTTTT

D gene: .
V gene: TRBV10-1
clone size: .
J gene: TRBJ1-1
CDR3 protein: CASRLELDTEAFF
CDR3 DNA: TGCGCCAGCCGCCTGGAGCTGGACACTGAAGCTTTCTTT

D gene: .
V gene: TRBV7-3
clone size: once
J gene: TRBJ1-1
CDR3 protein: CASSSQGNTEAFF
CDR3 DNA: TGTGCCAGCAGCTCACAGGGGAACACTGAAGCTTTCTTT

D gene: .
V gene: TRBV4-1
clone size: .
J gene: TRBJ2-1
CDR3 protein: CASSQGPTGTRYNEQFF
CDR3 DNA: TGCGCCAGCAGCCAGGGCCCCACAGGGACCCGCTACAATGAGCAGTTCTTC

D gene: TRBD1
V gene: TRBV27
clone size: .
J gene: TRBJ2-7
CDR3 protein: CASRPAGQGSSYEQYF
CDR3 DNA: TGTGCCAGCAGGCCCGCGGGACAGGGTTCGTCCTACGAGCAGTACTTC

D gene: TRBD1
V gene: TRBV5-1
clone size: .
J gene: TRBJ1-6
CDR3 protein: CASSPGMTGELRDSPLHF
CDR3 DNA: TGCGCCAGCAGCCCAGGTATGACAGGGGAACTTCGGGATTCACCCCTCCACTTT

D gene: .
V gene: TRBV9
clone size: .
J gene: TRBJ1-1
CDR3 protein: CASSVESRGDTEAFF
CDR3 DNA: TGTGCCAGCAGCGTAGAAAGCAGGGGTGACACTGAAGCTTTCTTT

D gene: .
V gene: TRBV5-1
clone size: .
J gene: TRBJ2-3
CDR3 protein: CASSLVESTDTQYF
CDR3 DNA: TGCGCCAGCAGCTTGGTAGAGAGCACAGATACGCAGTATTTT

D gene: TRBD2
V gene: TRBV7-3
clone size: .
J gene: TRBJ2-1
CDR3 protein: CASSPSGGAPGNEQFF
CDR3 DNA: TGTGCCAGCAGCCCTAGCGGGGGGGCTCCCGGGAATGAGCAGTTCTTC

D gene: TRBD1
V gene: TRBV28
clone size: .
J gene: TRBJ1-5
CDR3 protein: CASSLQGASDQPQHF
CDR3 DNA: TGTGCCAGCAGTTTACAGGGGGCTTCGGATCAGCCCCAGCATTTT

D gene: .
V gene: TRBV11-3
clone size: .
J gene: TRBJ2-7
CDR3 protein: CASSFHRAPYEQYF
CDR3 DNA: TGTGCCAGCAGCTTTCATAGAGCTCCCTACGAGCAGTACTTC

D gene: .
V gene: TRBV5-5
clone size: .
J gene: TRBJ1-6
CDR3 protein: CASSRGAWIQHNSPLHF
CDR3 DNA: TGTGCCAGCAGCCGGGGGGCCTGGATTCAGCATAATTCACCCCTCCACTTT

D gene: TRBD1
V gene: TRBV10-3
clone size: .
J gene: TRBJ2-1
CDR3 protein: CATATGGRFAVF
CDR3 DNA: TGTGCCACTGCGACAGGGGGCAGATTCGCGGTCTTC

D gene: TRBD2
V gene: TRBV6-5
clone size: few
J gene: TRBJ2-1
CDR3 protein: CASRISGRAGNEQFF
CDR3 DNA: TGTGCCAGCAGAATTAGCGGGAGGGCCGGGAATGAGCAGTTCTTC

D gene: .
V gene: TRBV11-3
clone size: .
J gene: TRBJ2-5
CDR3 protein: CASSLGNNQVSETQYF
CDR3 DNA: TGTGCCAGCAGCTTAGGTAACAATCAAGTGTCCGAGACCCAGTACTTC

D gene: .
V gene: TRBV19
clone size: .
J gene: TRBJ1-2
CDR3 protein: CASSIPFRGYTF
CDR3 DNA: TGTGCCAGTAGTATACCGTTTCGTGGCTACACCTTC

D gene: .
V gene: TRBV6-5
clone size: .
J gene: TRBJ2-7
CDR3 protein: CASSVRTRGSEQYF
CDR3 DNA: TGTGCCAGCAGTGTCCGGACCCGGGGTAGCGAGCAGTACTTC

D gene: .
V gene: TRBV7-3
clone size: .
J gene: TRBJ2-1
CDR3 protein: CASSWGLDNEQFF
CDR3 DNA: TGTGCCAGCAGCTGGGGACTTGACAATGAGCAGTTCTTC

D gene: .
V gene: TRBV5-5
clone size: .
J gene: TRBJ1-5
CDR3 protein: CASSLVGEAQPQHF
CDR3 DNA: TGTGCCAGCAGCTTGGTGGGGGAGGCTCAGCCCCAGCATTTT

D gene: .
V gene: TRBV6-1
clone size: .
J gene: TRBJ2-7
CDR3 protein: CASGQTGREQYF
CDR3 DNA: TGTGCCAGCGGCCAGACAGGACGGGAGCAGTACTTC

D gene: TRBD1
V gene: TRBV30
clone size: .
J gene: TRBJ2-7
CDR3 protein: CAWSSLRTGTYEQYF
CDR3 DNA: TGTGCCTGGAGTAGCCTCCGGACAGGGACCTACGAGCAGTACTTC

D gene: .
V gene: TRBV4-1
clone size: .
J gene: TRBJ1-3
CDR3 protein: CASSQQEAGPTGNTIYF
CDR3 DNA: TGCGCCAGCAGCCAACAGGAGGCAGGACCTACTGGAAACACCATATATTTT

D gene: TRBD1
V gene: TRBV12-5
clone size: .
J gene: TRBJ1-2
CDR3 protein: CASGLVGDRGLIGNGYTF
CDR3 DNA: TGTGCTAGTGGTTTGGTAGGGGACAGGGGGCTCATTGGGAATGGCTACACCTTC

D gene: TRBD1
V gene: TRBV15
clone size: .
J gene: TRBJ2-7
CDR3 protein: CATSRIQGAHYEQYF
CDR3 DNA: TGTGCCACCAGCAGAATACAGGGGGCCCACTACGAGCAGTACTTC

D gene: TRBD1
V gene: TRBV7-2
clone size: .
J gene: TRBJ2-7
CDR3 protein: CASSPTGLEQYF
CDR3 DNA: TGTGCCAGCAGCCCGACAGGGCTGGAGCAGTACTTC

D gene: TRBD1
V gene: TRBV2
clone size: .
J gene: TRBJ1-2
CDR3 protein: CASFYRGLSYGYTF
CDR3 DNA: TGTGCCAGTTTTTACAGGGGGCTGAGCTATGGCTACACCTTC